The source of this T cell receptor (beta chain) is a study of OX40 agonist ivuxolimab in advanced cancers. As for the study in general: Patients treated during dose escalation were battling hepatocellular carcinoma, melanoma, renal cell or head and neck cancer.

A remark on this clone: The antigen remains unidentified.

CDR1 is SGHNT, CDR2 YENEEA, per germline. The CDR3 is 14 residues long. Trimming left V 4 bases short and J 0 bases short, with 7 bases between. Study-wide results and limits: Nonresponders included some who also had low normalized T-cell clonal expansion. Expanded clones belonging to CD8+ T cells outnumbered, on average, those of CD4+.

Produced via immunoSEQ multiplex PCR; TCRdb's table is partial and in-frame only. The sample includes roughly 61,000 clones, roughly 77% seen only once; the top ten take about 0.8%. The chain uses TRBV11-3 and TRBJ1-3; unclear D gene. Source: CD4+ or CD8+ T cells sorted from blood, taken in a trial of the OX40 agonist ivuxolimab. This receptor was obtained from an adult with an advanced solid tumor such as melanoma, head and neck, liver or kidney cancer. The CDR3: CASSSQPSGNTIYF. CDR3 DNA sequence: TGTGCCAGCAGCTCCCAACCCTCTGGAAACACCATATATTTT. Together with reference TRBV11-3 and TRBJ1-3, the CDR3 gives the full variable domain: EAGVVQSPRYKIIEKKQPVAFWCNPISGHNTLYWYLQNLGQGPELLIRYENEEAVDDSQLPKDRFSAERLKGVDSTLKIQPAELGDSAVYLCASSSQPSGNTIYFGEGSWLTVV.